The text below deals with one T cell receptor beta chain. Its antigen is currently unknown. This CDR3 spans 15 amino acids. CDR1 LGHDT and CDR2 YNNKEL come from the germline V gene (reference sequence). V was pared by 3 bases and J by 8 bases, with 17 bases between. These data are taken from a study of CD8 T cells in ankylosing spondylitis. Making the TCR beta libraries involved quantitative 5'-RACE with molecular barcodes. TCRdb fed the 5' RACE reads into MiXCR, producing one record per CDR3 protein. This sample has 650,000 to 800,000 distinct CDR3 sequences, with around 17% found just once. Findings and limits, study-wide: A TCR beta motif of several highly homologous variants seemed to mark ankylosing spondylitis blood. In synovial fluid and blood from reactive arthritis, some motif variants were previously reported.

The TCR sequence derives from a male donor with ankylosing spondylitis. The genes are TRBV3-1 and TRBJ2-1, with D perhaps TRBD2 (5 bases). Sample: blood, either unsorted or a sorted T cell fraction (not recorded which). CDR3: CASSQDFLGGDEQFF. The DNA of the CDR3 is TGTGCCAGCAGCCAGGACTTCCTAGGCGGAGATGAGCAGTTCTTC.